The source of this T cell receptor (beta chain) is a study of molecular identifiers for immune sequencing clone quantification (dated by TCRdb to the late 2010s). For the wider study: For a replicate experiment, RNA from approximately 20,000 or 98,000 naive CD8 T cells was divided into five aliquots, and four of the five aliquots were sequenced. CD8 T cells were used in a methods study to benchmark molecular-identifier clustering-based TCR repertoire sequencing (MIDCIRS) and TCR RNA copy counting. Overall study results and their limits: Modeling estimated around 3 recovered TCR RNA copies per cell, compared with about 9.3 by digital PCR, which implies about 30% capture efficiency. Clones above 20 RNA copies held over 98% of molecules in CMV-specific effector cells but under 1% in naive cells. Highly expanded clone sizes could be underestimated if identical TCR molecules share a barcode. Without barcode sub-clustering, chimeric consensus sequences inflated TCR diversity; chimeras reached as high as 47%. A single cell's worth of spiked-in Jurkat TCR RNA was reported detectable even among 750,000 to 1,000,000 naive CD8 T cells. Naive libraries contained spiked-in Jurkat TCR RNA (10 copies' worth), which is not part of the donor repertoire.

Libraries of naive CD8 T cells were generated from roughly 20,000 to 1,000,000 sorted cells, with 10%, 30% or 50% of the purified RNA used. On a BD FACSAria II, naive CD8 T cells were FACS-sorted as CD8+CD4-CCR7+CD45RA+ and collected into RLT Plus buffer. Roughly ten TCR copies' worth of Jurkat RNA were spiked into roughly 17,000-1,100,000 naive CD8 T cell samples to test detection sensitivity. Enrichment of CD8 T cells was performed with RosetteSep CD8+ T Cell Enrichment Cocktail and Ficoll-Paque, after which ACK red cell lysis was carried out. To note about this clonotype: Its cognate antigen has yet to be identified. Per-base qualities were not stored, and no clone one base away is much larger.

Libraries came from PCR. Sequenced using an Illumina HiSeq 4000. Bulk TCR libraries were made following a previously described method, with the TCR primers given in Table S5. Purification of total RNA was performed with the Qiagen AllPrep DNA/RNA kit. Before analysis, reads from multiple sequencing runs of the same library were pooled. The study's own analysis went as follows. Reads were retained only if their TCR constant sequence matched exactly, and those retained reads were trimmed to 150 nt and grouped according to their 12-nt molecular barcodes. Within each barcode group, reads were sub-clustered at a 15% Levenshtein threshold, and quality-weighted consensus sequences were built per RNA molecule. Non-functional sequences were removed, as were lower-count sequences one edit away from another. Barcode sub-clusters with fewer than 20% of the maximum read count were removed, based on fitting two negative binomial distributions. TCRdb itself trimmed the public reads at Q25 with fastp, ran MiXCR and retained productive beta chains. A single entry per CDR3 protein holds the most common genes and DNA from its merged rows. The V and J calls, along with clone size, are taken from TCRdb and not from the paper's own processing. For this sample there are more than 450,000 distinct CDR3 sequences; about 22% appear just once. The ten largest clones add up to more than 0.8% of the sample.

The cysteine opens and the phenylalanine closes a CDR3 of 13 amino acids. Only CDR3 DNA is held: 39 bases, read in frame from base 1. Unmatched junction bases come to 10, with V trimmed by 7 bases and J by 8 bases. CDR1 is given as SQVTM and CDR2 as ANQGSEA, both from the germline V gene. Sequencing used naive CD8+ T cells from blood, with Jurkat cell RNA spiked in. The sample's cell subset or site label, decoded: FACS-sorted CD8+CD4-CCR7+CD45RA+ naive T cells. The clonotype was recovered from a human donor in good health. Some libraries in this study had Jurkat cell RNA spiked in. The V gene is TRBV29-1 and the J gene is TRBJ1-2, with 10 central nucleotides matching TRBD1. The DNA is TGCAGCGGAGGGCAGACAGGGGGCGAGGGCTACACCTTC. Protein translation: CSGGQTGGEGYTF.